This record looks at one T cell receptor beta chain sequence and its context. This record belongs to a study of T cells of healthy individuals. In TCRdb, the 5' RACE reads were re-called with MiXCR into one record per CDR3 protein. The repertoire has tens of thousands of distinct CDR3 sequences, about a sixth of them found once; the top ten carry around 4.7%. CDR3 size: 14 residues. V was cut by 3 bases and J by 1 base, with 9 bases left in between. J is TRBJ1-2 and V is TRBV12-3 or TRBV12-4; no clear D gene. The receptor's source is a human donor in good health. CDR3 sequence reads: CASSFEVYNYGYTF. The CDR3 region has the DNA TGTGCCAGCAGTTTTGAGGTCTATAACTATGGCTACACCTTC.